This paragraph covers one T cell receptor beta chain sequence. Its matching antigen is unknown. This record comes from a study of regulatory T cells in long-lasting Graves disease. Findings and limits, study-wide: With a few thousand shared public clonotypes, persistent patients exceeded new patients, who shared just over 950.

Libraries of TCR beta came from iRepertoire HTBI primers plus Arm-PCR of CDR3 regions. TCRdb re-called the multiplex PCR reads with MiXCR, one entry per CDR3 protein. Seen here are over 500,000 distinct CDR3 sequences, roughly 15% observed once, and the top ten hold approximately 20%. Germline loops: CDR1 ENHRY, CDR2 SYGVKD. Trimming shortened V by 10 bases and J by 6 bases, and 15 bases separated the two germline ends. This CDR3 has 13 amino acids. Time point described: newly diagnosed GD, antithyroid drugs for less than 3 months. The TCR library was made from RNA extracted from PBMCs. A volume of approximately 9.8 milliliters of peripheral blood was collected in EDTA tubes. These data were likewise used in another study, on T cells in Graves' hyperthyroidism and ophthalmopathy. That source adds: Hyperthyroidism had been newly diagnosed in patients aged 18 to 65, and its duration was under 2 months. Uncontrolled infection, other autoimmune disease, pregnancy or lactation disqualified patients from enrolment.

The J gene is TRBJ2-2, the V gene TRBV10-3; possibly TRBD1 for D (6 bases). This sequence was found in a woman aged 25-40 years with Graves disease. Sequenced here: peripheral blood mononuclear cells (PBMCs), sampled at new diagnosis, from a patient treated with antithyroid drugs. As DNA, the CDR3 is TGTGCCAGCACCCTACCAGGGGCCGGGGAGCTGTTTTTT. It yields the protein CASTLPGAGELFF.